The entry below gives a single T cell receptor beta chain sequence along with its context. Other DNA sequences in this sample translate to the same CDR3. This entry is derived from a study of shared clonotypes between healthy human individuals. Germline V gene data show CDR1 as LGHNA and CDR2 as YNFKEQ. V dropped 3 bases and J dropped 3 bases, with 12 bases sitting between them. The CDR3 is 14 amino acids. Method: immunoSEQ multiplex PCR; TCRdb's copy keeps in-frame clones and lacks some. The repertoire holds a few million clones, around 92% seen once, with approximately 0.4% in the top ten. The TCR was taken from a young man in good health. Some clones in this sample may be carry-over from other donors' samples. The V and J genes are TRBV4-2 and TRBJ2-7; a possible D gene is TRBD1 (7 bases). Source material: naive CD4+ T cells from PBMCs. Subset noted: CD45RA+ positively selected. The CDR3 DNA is TGTGCCAGCAGCCACGGAGGGGACAGCTACGAGCAGTACTTC. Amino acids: CASSHGGDSYEQYF.